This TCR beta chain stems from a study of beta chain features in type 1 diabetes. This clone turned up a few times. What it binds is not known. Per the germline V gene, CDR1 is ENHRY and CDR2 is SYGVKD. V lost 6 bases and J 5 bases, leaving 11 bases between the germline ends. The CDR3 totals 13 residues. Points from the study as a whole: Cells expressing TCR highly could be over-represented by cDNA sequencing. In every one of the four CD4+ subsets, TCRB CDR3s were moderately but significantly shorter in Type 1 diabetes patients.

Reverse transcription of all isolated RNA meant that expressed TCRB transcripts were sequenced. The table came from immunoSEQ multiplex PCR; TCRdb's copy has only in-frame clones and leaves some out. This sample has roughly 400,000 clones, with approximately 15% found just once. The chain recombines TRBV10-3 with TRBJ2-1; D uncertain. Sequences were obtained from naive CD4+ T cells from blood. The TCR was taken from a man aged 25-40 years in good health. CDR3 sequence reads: CAIRDEANNEQFF. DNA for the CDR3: TGTGCCATCAGAGACGAGGCGAACAATGAGCAGTTCTTC.